This TCR beta chain was found in a study of T cell changes during pregnancy in multiple sclerosis. Germline V gene data show CDR1 as SGHRS and CDR2 as YFSETQ. The CDR3 is 14 residues long. After removal of 3 bases from V and 7 bases from J, the junction contained 6 bases not matched to a gene. The data were produced by immunoSEQ multiplex PCR, yet TCRdb's version contains in-frame clones alone and is incomplete. The sample includes 50,000 to 60,000 clones, approximately 90% of them seen just once. This sequence was found in a female donor in good health, enrolled as a control in a pregnancy study. The V call is TRBV5-1, the J call TRBJ1-1; 10 bases align to TRBD1. Sequencing was performed on peripheral blood, taken after pregnancy. The CDR3 reads CASSSDRGKDEAFF. For the CDR3, the DNA is TGCGCCAGCAGCTCGGACAGGGGGAAGGATGAAGCTTTCTTT.